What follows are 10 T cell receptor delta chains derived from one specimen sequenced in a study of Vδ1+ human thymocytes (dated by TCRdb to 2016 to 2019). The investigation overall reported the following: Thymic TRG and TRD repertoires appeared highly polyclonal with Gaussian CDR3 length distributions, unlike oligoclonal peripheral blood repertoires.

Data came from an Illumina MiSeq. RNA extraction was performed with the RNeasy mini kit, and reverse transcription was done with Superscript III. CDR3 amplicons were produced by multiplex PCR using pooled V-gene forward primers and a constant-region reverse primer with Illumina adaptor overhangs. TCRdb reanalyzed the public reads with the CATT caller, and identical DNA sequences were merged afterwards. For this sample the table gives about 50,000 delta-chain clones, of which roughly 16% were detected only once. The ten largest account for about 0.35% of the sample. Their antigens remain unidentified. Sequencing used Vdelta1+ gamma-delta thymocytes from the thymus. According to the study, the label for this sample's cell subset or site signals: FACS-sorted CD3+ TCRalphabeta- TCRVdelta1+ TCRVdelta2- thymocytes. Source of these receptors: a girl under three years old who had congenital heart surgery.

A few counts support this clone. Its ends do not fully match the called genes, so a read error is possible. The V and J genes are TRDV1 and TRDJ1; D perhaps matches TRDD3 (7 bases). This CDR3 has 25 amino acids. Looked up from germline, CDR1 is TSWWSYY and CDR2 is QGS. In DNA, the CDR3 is TGTGCCCTTGGGAACAAAGGATGTCCTACGGAGGCTGGGGGCTTTAATGGTCGGAGTACCGATAAACTCATCTTT. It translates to CALGNKGCPTEAGGFNGRSTDKLIF.

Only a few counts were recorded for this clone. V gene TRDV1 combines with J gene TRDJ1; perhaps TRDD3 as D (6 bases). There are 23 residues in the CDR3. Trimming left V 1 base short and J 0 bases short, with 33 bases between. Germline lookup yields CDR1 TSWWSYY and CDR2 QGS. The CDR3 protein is CALGEQTTSLLGKEVSYTDKLIF. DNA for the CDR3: TGTGCTCTTGGGGAACAAACGACCTCGTTACTGGGCAAAGAGGTCTCGTACACCGATAAACTCATCTTT.

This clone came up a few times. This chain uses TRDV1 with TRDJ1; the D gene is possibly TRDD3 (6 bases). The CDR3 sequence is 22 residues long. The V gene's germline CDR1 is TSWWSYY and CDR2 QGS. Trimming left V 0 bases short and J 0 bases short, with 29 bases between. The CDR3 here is CALGELGPRREPVGIYTDKLIF. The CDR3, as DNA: TGTGCTCTTGGGGAACTAGGGCCCCGGCGGGAACCCGTGGGGATTTACACCGATAAACTCATCTTT.

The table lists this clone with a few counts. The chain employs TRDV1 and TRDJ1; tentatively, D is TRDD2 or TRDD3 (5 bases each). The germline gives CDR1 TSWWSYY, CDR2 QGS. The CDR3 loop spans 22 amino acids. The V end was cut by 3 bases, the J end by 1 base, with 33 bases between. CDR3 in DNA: TGTGCTCTTGGGGACCACCTTCATACGTGTCGGGGGTGTTTCGAATCCACCGATAAACTCATCTTT. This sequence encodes CALGDHLHTCRGCFESTDKLIF.

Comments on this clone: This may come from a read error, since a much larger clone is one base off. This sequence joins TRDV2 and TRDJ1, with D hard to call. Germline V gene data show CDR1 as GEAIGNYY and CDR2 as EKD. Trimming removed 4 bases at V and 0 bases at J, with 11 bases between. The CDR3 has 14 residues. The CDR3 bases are TGTGCCTGTGATGAGGGAGGACACACCGATAAACTCATCTTT. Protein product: CACDEGGHTDKLIF.

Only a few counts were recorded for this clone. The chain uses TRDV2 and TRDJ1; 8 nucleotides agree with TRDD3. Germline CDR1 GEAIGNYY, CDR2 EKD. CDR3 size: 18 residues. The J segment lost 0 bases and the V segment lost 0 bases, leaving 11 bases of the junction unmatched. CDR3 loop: CACDTVLGAMINTDKLIF. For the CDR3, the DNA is TGTGCCTGTGACACCGTACTGGGGGCGATGATAAACACCGATAAACTCATCTTT.

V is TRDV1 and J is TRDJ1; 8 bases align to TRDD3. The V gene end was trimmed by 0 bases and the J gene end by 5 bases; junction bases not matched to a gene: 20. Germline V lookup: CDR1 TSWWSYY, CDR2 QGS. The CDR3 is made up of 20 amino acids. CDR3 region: CALGELRPTHYWGLGDKLIF. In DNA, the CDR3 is TGTGCTCTTGGGGAACTAAGACCTACCCACTACTGGGGGTTGGGAGATAAACTCATCTTT.

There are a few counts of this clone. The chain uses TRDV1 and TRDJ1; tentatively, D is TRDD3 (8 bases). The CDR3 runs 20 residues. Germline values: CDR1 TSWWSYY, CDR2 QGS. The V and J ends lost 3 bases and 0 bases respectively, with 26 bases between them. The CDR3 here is CALGDRFLLGVPSYTDKLIF. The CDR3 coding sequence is TGTGCTCTTGGGGACCGTTTCCTACTGGGGGTCCCATCGTACACCGATAAACTCATCTTT.

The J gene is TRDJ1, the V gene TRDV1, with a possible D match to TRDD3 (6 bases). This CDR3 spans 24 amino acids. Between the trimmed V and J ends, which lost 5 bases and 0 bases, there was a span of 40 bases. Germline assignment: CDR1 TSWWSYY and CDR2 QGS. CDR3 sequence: CALGHTGRGLSGIGAGPYTDKLIF. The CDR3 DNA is TGTGCTCTTGGGCATACGGGAAGGGGACTCTCTGGGATAGGTGCAGGCCCGTACACCGATAAACTCATCTTT.

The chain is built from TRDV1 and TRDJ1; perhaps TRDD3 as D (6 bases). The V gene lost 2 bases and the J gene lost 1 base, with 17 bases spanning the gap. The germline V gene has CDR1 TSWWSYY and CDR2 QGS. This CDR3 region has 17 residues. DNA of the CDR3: TGTGCTCTTGGGGAAGAAGGCCCCGTGGGGGGCACCGATAAACTCATCTTT. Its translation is CALGEEGPVGGTDKLIF.